This T cell receptor beta chain was documented in a study of blood T cell repertoires in COVID-19 (dated by TCRdb to about 2020). Study-level background: Samples from collaborators originated in the United States, Italy and Spain and spanned both the acute and convalescent phases of COVID-19. The material from the prospective study consisted of cDNA or gDNA derived from T cells, B-cell-depleted T cells, or PBMCs. The dataset comprised deeply sampled blood TCRbeta repertoires from subjects exposed to, actively infected with, or recovered from COVID-19. The repertoires were released in a freely available public database intended as a resource for research on the immune response to SARS-CoV-2. Samples came from the ongoing ImmuneRACE study (first 160 participants) plus 1,254 subjects from 6 global collaborators. Sample metadata almost always included a de-identified subject ID, COVID-19 status, age in years and sex. Where HLA class I and class II types were available, the types were taken from metadata supplied by the sample provider, not from assay-based typing. Broader findings and caveats from the paper: Clinical and demographic metadata were provided uncurated, with the amount varying by source and participant.

Including cysteine and phenylalanine, the CDR3 has 15 amino acids. Only CDR3 DNA remains: 45 bases, in frame from the first base. For this clone: It lacks a known antigen. Base quality data are lacking; no much larger clone is found one base away.

Participants in the prospective study were aged roughly 18 to 100 years, lived in 20 to 30 United States geographic areas, and enrolled through a virtual design. To assign participants to cohorts, the prospective study relied on clinical history that participants themselves reported in a screening survey and a study questionnaire. Exposed participants had been in contact with someone with a PCR-confirmed or clinician-diagnosed COVID-19 case within 2 weeks of study entry. In the prospective study, mobile phlebotomists collected whole blood, serum and a nasopharyngeal or oropharyngeal swab from each participant. Prospective study participants could optionally give additional blood draws and questionnaires over an approximately two-month period. Prospective study blood samples were shipped either frozen or at room temperature before DNA extraction. TCRbeta CDR3 regions were amplified from genomic DNA by means of the immunoSEQ Assay, a bias-controlled multiplex PCR. Per the source publication's procedure: Within the assay, amplification of reference gene primers was used to estimate how many nucleated cells each sample contained. To quantify the absolute abundance of each unique TCRbeta CDR3 rearrangement, sequence reads were collapsed and filtered. For each sample, productive Simpson clonality was calculated as the square root of Simpson's diversity index over productive rearrangements. The immuneACCESS repertoire file appears here via TCRdb, limited to in-frame rearrangements. These files lack a portion of the clones; in checked studies, under half of the deficit traces to unresolved V genes, and the cause of the others is not known. The DNA was the basis for D and trimming; V, J and clone size are from that table. Here the sample has fewer than 250,000 clones; about 80% occur a single time. In total, the top ten clones hold 4.8% of the sample.

The source material was PBMCs or T cells enriched from blood (not recorded which). The clonotype comes from a woman between 45 and 65 years old who had been exposed to COVID-19. The chain was built from TRBV21-1 and TRBJ2-4; TRBD2 is taken as the D call from the table, unchecked against the DNA. TRBV21-1 counts as a pseudogene. In nucleotide form, the sequence is TGTGCCAGCGACCCTAGCGGGGGGATCCAAAACATTCAGTACTTC. This translates into CASDPSGGIQNIQYF.